Reported below is one TCR beta chain. The data were taken from a study of control samples from healthy donors and cancer patients. Germline loops: CDR1 LNHDA, CDR2 SQIVND (reference sequence). Trimming took off 4 bases at V and 2 bases at J, with 21 bases between the two ends. The CDR3 consists of 18 residues. Repertoires were generated with immunoSEQ multiplex PCR, while TCRdb's copy carries only in-frame clones and drops some. The sample has over 85,000 clones; 92% are singletons. This TCR was sampled from a woman between 18 and 29 years old in good health. The V and J genes are TRBV19 and TRBJ1-5, with D perhaps matching TRBD1 (6 bases). The sequenced sample consisted of blood. The chain's CDR3 is CASSRFTGWLSGNQPQHF. In DNA, the CDR3 is TGTGCCAGTAGTAGATTTACAGGGTGGCTAAGCGGCAATCAGCCCCAGCATTTT.